The 30 T cell receptor beta chains in this list originate from one sample, sequenced in a study of shared clonotypes between healthy human individuals. As defined, naive CD8 cells were CD45RO-negative and positively selected for CCR7, with terminally differentiated effector memory CD45RA+ cells excluded. Clones were read by immunoSEQ multiplex PCR, and TCRdb kept only the in-frame ones, dropping some. The sample lists hundreds of thousands of clones, roughly 98% occurring once. Sample: naive CD8+ T cells sorted from blood. The receptors were sampled from a man aged 25-45 years in good health.

The chain joins TRBV18 to TRBJ2-1, with D perhaps TRBD1 or TRBD2 (6 bases each). The CDR3 extends over 15 amino acids. Germline V gives CDR1 KGHSH, CDR2 LQKENI. The V end lost 3 bases, the J end lost 5 bases, and 14 bases lay between the germline ends. The CDR3 coding sequence is TGTGCCAGCTCACCCCGAGGAGGGGGGCACAATGAGCAGTTCTTC. Its protein is CASSPRGGGHNEQFF.

The V and J genes are TRBV5-1 and TRBJ2-1; D is perhaps TRBD1 (5 bases). This CDR3 spans 13 amino acids. Germline-derived CDR1 and CDR2 are SGHRS and YFSETQ. V was shortened by 5 bases and J by 3 bases, with 9 bases between the two germline ends. The CDR3 nucleotides are TGCGCCAGCAGAGTGGACAACTACAATGAGCAGTTCTTC. Protein sequence: CASRVDNYNEQFF.

This chain links TRBV7-9 with TRBJ1-4, with unresolved D. CDR1 SEHNR and CDR2 FQNEAQ come from the germline V gene (reference sequence). Trimming pared 10 bases from V and 8 bases from J, leaving 17 bases between. CDR3 length: 13 amino acids. Here the CDR3 DNA reads TGTGCCACCCGTACGGGGAGTAGCGAAAAACTGTTTTTT. Translating it yields CATRTGSSEKLFF.

DNA of the CDR3: TGTGCCAGCAGTTTATTATGGGCGGGGAGACCCTACGAGCAGTACTTC. This encodes CASSLLWAGRPYEQYF. This chain connects TRBV27 to TRBJ2-7; perhaps TRBD2 as D (6 bases). The V gene's germline CDR1 is MNHEY and CDR2 SMNVEV (reference sequence). The CDR3 loop spans 16 amino acids. Trimming left V 1 base short and J 2 bases short, with 15 bases between.

The chain has TRBV4-1 and TRBJ2-5; a possible D gene is TRBD1 (6 bases). With 3 bases removed from V and 0 bases from J, the gap between germline ends came to 11 bases. The germline gives CDR1 MGHRA, CDR2 YSYEKL. The CDR3 covers 15 residues. The CDR3 nucleotides read TGCGCCAGCAGCCATTTACAGGGAAACCAAGAGACCCAGTACTTC. This gives the protein CASSHLQGNQETQYF.

As DNA, the CDR3 is TGCGCCAGCAGCTTGCTCCCGGGACTTTACAATGAGCAGTTCTTC. Protein sequence: CASSLLPGLYNEQFF. This sequence joins TRBV5-1 and TRBJ2-1, with a weak D call TRBD2 (6 bases). Per germline, CDR1 SGHRS and CDR2 YFSETQ. Trimming cost V 1 base and J 4 bases, with 12 bases left between them. This CDR3 region has 15 residues.

This chain uses TRBV10-2 with TRBJ2-7, with D unclear. This CDR3 is 10 amino acids long. V lost 10 bases and J 0 bases, leaving 4 bases between the germline ends. CDR1 WSHSY and CDR2 SAAADI come from the germline V gene. The CDR3 sequence: CATLSYEQYF. For the CDR3, the DNA is TGCGCCACACTCTCCTACGAGCAGTACTTC.

This clone appeared a single time. The chain is built from TRBV5-4 and TRBJ2-7; D call uncertain. Germline assignment: CDR1 SGHNT and CDR2 YYREEE (reference sequence). Trimming removed 0 bases from V and 2 bases from J, with 6 bases in between. The CDR3 covers 13 residues. CDR3 in amino acids: CASSLAATYEQYF. Here the CDR3 DNA reads TGTGCCAGCAGCTTGGCCGCCACCTACGAGCAGTACTTC.

The rearrangement uses TRBV10-3 and TRBJ2-5; D gene unclear. Germline lookup yields CDR1 ENHRY and CDR2 SYGVKD. The CDR3 is 16 residues long. V dropped 10 bases and J dropped 5 bases, with 26 bases sitting between them. CDR3: CATCPSLGYVLETQYF. CDR3 nucleotides: TGTGCCACCTGTCCATCCCTTGGGTACGTGTTGGAGACCCAGTACTTC.

This chain joins TRBV2 and TRBJ2-2; a possible D gene is TRBD2 (5 bases). V was shortened by 7 bases and J by 7 bases, with 7 bases between the two germline ends. Germline V lookup: CDR1 SNHLY, CDR2 FYNNEI. The CDR3 has 11 residues. The CDR3: CASTGGGELFF. Written as DNA, the CDR3 is TGTGCCAGCACAGGAGGCGGGGAGCTGTTTTTT.

The gene calls are TRBV7-9 and TRBJ2-2, with 7 bases lining up with TRBD1. V lost 4 bases to trimming and J lost 2 bases; unmatched junction nucleotides: 4. The germline CDR1 and CDR2 sequences are SEHNR and FQNEAQ (reference sequence). The CDR3 extends over 15 amino acids. CDR3 residues: CASSSGTDNTGELFF. CDR3 DNA: TGTGCCAGCAGCTCTGGGACAGATAACACCGGGGAGCTGTTTTTT.

The rearrangement links TRBV6-1 to TRBJ2-3, with 9 bases that match TRBD2. The CDR3 extends over 17 amino acids. Germline lookup yields CDR1 MNHNS and CDR2 SASEGT. With 3 bases clipped from V and 3 bases from J, the junction kept 10 bases outside the gene matches. CDR3 bases: TGTGCCAGCAGTGAGTTGCGGGAGGGCCGAGGTACAGATACGCAGTATTTT. Translating it yields CASSELREGRGTDTQYF.

This chain uses TRBV28 with TRBJ2-3; D is unresolved. CDR1 and CDR2 from the germline V gene are MDHEN and SYDVKM. This CDR3 is 15 amino acids long. Trimming stripped 7 bases from V and 0 bases from J, with 14 bases between. The CDR3 protein is CASNRRHSSTDTQYF. As DNA, the CDR3 is TGTGCCAGCAATAGACGGCATTCTAGCACAGATACGCAGTATTTT.

The chain recombines TRBV6-6 with TRBJ1-2; no definite D call. The V gene lost 2 bases and the J gene lost 4 bases, with 17 bases spanning the gap. This CDR3 is built from 16 residues. Germline-derived CDR1 and CDR2 are MNHNY and SVGAGI (reference sequence). Here the CDR3 reads CASSYPASVGSYGYTF. The CDR3, as DNA: TGTGCCAGCAGTTACCCTGCGTCAGTGGGTAGCTATGGCTACACCTTC.

The chain links TRBV11-2 to TRBJ1-1; D is perhaps TRBD1 (5 bases). Germline CDR1 and CDR2: SGHAT and FQNNGV. The CDR3 loop spans 16 amino acids. Trimming stripped 1 base from V and 1 base from J, with 13 bases between. The DNA for the CDR3 is TGTGCCAGCAGCTTAGGTGTTGTAGGGACGAACACTGAAGCTTTCTTT. The encoded protein is CASSLGVVGTNTEAFF.

CDR3 sequence reads: CASSVNTGYGYEQYF. In DNA, the CDR3 is TGTGCCAGCAGTGTGAACACAGGGTACGGCTACGAGCAGTACTTC. The rearrangement joins TRBV27 to TRBJ2-7, with a weak D call TRBD1 (6 bases). Germline CDR1 reads MNHEY; CDR2 reads SMNVEV (reference sequence). The CDR3 spans 15 residues. V lost 5 bases to trimming and J lost 3 bases, with 17 bases between them.

The V gene is TRBV27, the J gene TRBJ1-1, with D maybe TRBD1 (5 bases). Germline-derived CDR1 and CDR2 are MNHEY and SMNVEV (reference sequence). V was clipped by 5 bases and J by 5 bases, with 9 bases between them. CDR3 length equals 12 residues. CDR3 residues: CASSGGRTEAFF. The CDR3 region has the DNA TGTGCCAGCAGTGGGGGGAGGACTGAAGCTTTCTTT.

The CDR3 bases are TGTGCCAGCAGCTTAGTGGGCCCCCAGCGATCCTCCTACAATGAGCAGTTCTTC. Translated: CASSLVGPQRSSYNEQFF. This rearrangement joins TRBV13 to TRBJ2-1; D remains unclear. The ends were cut back, 1 base at V and 0 bases at J, with 16 bases in the middle. The CDR3 runs to 18 residues. Per the germline V gene, CDR1 is PRHDT and CDR2 is FYEKMQ (reference sequence).

V and J are TRBV9 and TRBJ2-7; 9 bases align to TRBD1. This CDR3 has 15 amino acids. V shed 0 bases and J 1 base; nucleotides not matched to a gene: 2. Germline CDR1 SGDLS, CDR2 YYNGEE. This CDR3 reads CASSVGTGASYEQYF. For the CDR3, the DNA is TGTGCCAGCAGCGTAGGGACAGGGGCGTCCTACGAGCAGTACTTC. Combining the CDR3 with reference TRBV9 and TRBJ2-7 gives the whole variable domain DSGVTQTPKHLITATGQRVTLRCSPRSGDLSVYWYQQSLDQGLQFLIQYYNGEERAKGNILERFSAQQFPDLHSELNLSSLELGDSALYFCASSVGTGASYEQYFGPGTRLTVT.

As DNA, the CDR3 is TGTGCCAGCAGTCCATCGGGGTCCCAAGAGACCCAGTACTTC. Protein product: CASSPSGSQETQYF. The V gene is TRBV27, the J gene TRBJ2-5, with a weak D call TRBD2 (5 bases). V lost 5 bases to trimming and J lost 1 base, with 11 bases between them. The CDR3 has 14 residues. CDR1 and CDR2 (germline): MNHEY, SMNVEV (reference sequence).

V is TRBV11-2 and J is TRBJ2-1, with D tentatively TRBD1 (6 bases). The CDR3 covers 14 residues. The V gene's germline CDR1 is SGHAT and CDR2 FQNNGV. Between the trimmed V and J ends, which lost 8 bases and 8 bases, there was a span of 19 bases. The CDR3: CASLLGAASDEQFF. CDR3 sequence (DNA): TGTGCCAGCCTCTTGGGGGCCGCCTCGGATGAGCAGTTCTTC.

This sequence joins TRBV7-9 and TRBJ1-1, with D unclear. Germline lookup yields CDR1 SEHNR and CDR2 FQNEAQ (reference sequence). The CDR3 spans 16 residues. The V end lost 1 base, the J end lost 1 base, and 13 bases lay between the germline ends. In DNA form, the CDR3 reads TGTGCCAGCAGCTTAGGAACGGGCAGCGAGAACACTGAAGCTTTCTTT. Amino acid sequence: CASSLGTGSENTEAFF.

This clone was picked up one time. The V call is TRBV7-9, the J call TRBJ2-6; the D gene is possibly TRBD1 (5 bases). The CDR3 extends over 16 amino acids. Germline CDR1 SEHNR, CDR2 FQNEAQ (reference sequence). Trimming took off 5 bases at V and 0 bases at J, with 11 bases between the two ends. The CDR3 coding sequence is TGTGCCAGCAGCCCGCCGACAGCCTCTGGGGCCAACGTCCTGACTTTC. It yields the protein CASSPPTASGANVLTF.

V usage is TRBV5-1 and J usage is TRBJ2-3; TRBD1 matches at 9 bases. Per germline, CDR1 SGHRS and CDR2 YFSETQ. V gave up 4 bases and J gave up 4 bases; unmatched junction bases: 7. This CDR3 comprises 15 residues. The CDR3 DNA reads TGCGCCAGCAGCCCAGGACAGGGGATCCCAGATACGCAGTATTTT. Protein product: CASSPGQGIPDTQYF.

This rearrangement joins TRBV10-3 to TRBJ2-1, with D possibly TRBD2 on 5 matching bases. The length of the CDR3 is 16 residues. With 3 bases removed from V and 0 bases from J, the gap between germline ends came to 12 bases. Germline V gene sequence: CDR1 ENHRY, CDR2 SYGVKD. The CDR3: CAISEEEASSYNEQFF. As DNA, the CDR3 is TGTGCCATCAGTGAAGAGGAGGCGAGCTCCTACAATGAGCAGTTCTTC.

The chain carries TRBV5-1 and TRBJ1-1; D is possibly TRBD1 (6 bases). Germline values: CDR1 SGHRS, CDR2 YFSETQ. The CDR3 runs 15 residues. The germline V and J ends were trimmed by 3 bases and 0 bases, with 12 bases remaining between them. CDR3 nucleotide sequence: TGCGCCAGCAGCTCAGGACAGACTTTGAACACTGAAGCTTTCTTT. Protein product: CASSSGQTLNTEAFF. The entire variable domain, with the rest obtained from reference TRBV5-1 and TRBJ1-1, is as follows: KAGVTQTPRYLIKTRGQQVTLSCSPISGHRSVSWYQQTPGQGLQFLFEYFSETQRNKGNFPGRFSGRQFSNSRSEMNVSTLELGDSALYLCASSSGQTLNTEAFFGQGTRLTVV.

The chain links TRBV6-5 to TRBJ2-2; weak D call: TRBD1 (6 bases). V was cut by 6 bases and J by 6 bases, with 11 bases left in between. CDR3 length equals 13 residues. CDR1 and CDR2 (germline): MNHEY, SVGAGI. The DNA of the CDR3 is TGTGCCAGCAGGGCAGGGGTGGCCGGGGAGCTGTTTTTT. Amino acids: CASRAGVAGELFF.

J is TRBJ2-2 and V is TRBV27; 7 positions match TRBD2. The germline V gene encodes CDR1 MNHEY and CDR2 SMNVEV (reference sequence). The CDR3 runs 17 residues. V shed 5 bases and J 3 bases; nucleotides not matched to a gene: 12. In nucleotides, the CDR3 is TGTGCCAGCAGTAGGTCTCAGGCGGGAGCTTACACCGGGGAGCTGTTTTTT. As protein: CASSRSQAGAYTGELFF.

This sequence joins TRBV15 and TRBJ1-4; 7 nucleotides agree with TRBD1. CDR1 is LNHNV, CDR2 YYDKDF, per germline (reference sequence). J lost 7 bases, V lost 5 bases, and 7 bases had no gene match. This CDR3 is 14 amino acids long. The CDR3 loop is CATSLARGSEKLFF. The CDR3 DNA reads as TGTGCCACCAGCCTCGCCAGGGGGAGTGAAAAACTGTTTTTT.

This chain links TRBV11-2 with TRBJ2-5; possibly TRBD2 for D (5 bases). The V gene lost 2 bases and the J gene lost 5 bases, with 12 bases spanning the gap. The CDR3 consists of 14 residues. Per the germline V gene, CDR1 is SGHAT and CDR2 is FQNNGV. The CDR3 DNA follows: TGTGCCAGCAGCTTAATGATCGGGGAGGAGACCCAGTACTTC. Translating gives CASSLMIGEETQYF.